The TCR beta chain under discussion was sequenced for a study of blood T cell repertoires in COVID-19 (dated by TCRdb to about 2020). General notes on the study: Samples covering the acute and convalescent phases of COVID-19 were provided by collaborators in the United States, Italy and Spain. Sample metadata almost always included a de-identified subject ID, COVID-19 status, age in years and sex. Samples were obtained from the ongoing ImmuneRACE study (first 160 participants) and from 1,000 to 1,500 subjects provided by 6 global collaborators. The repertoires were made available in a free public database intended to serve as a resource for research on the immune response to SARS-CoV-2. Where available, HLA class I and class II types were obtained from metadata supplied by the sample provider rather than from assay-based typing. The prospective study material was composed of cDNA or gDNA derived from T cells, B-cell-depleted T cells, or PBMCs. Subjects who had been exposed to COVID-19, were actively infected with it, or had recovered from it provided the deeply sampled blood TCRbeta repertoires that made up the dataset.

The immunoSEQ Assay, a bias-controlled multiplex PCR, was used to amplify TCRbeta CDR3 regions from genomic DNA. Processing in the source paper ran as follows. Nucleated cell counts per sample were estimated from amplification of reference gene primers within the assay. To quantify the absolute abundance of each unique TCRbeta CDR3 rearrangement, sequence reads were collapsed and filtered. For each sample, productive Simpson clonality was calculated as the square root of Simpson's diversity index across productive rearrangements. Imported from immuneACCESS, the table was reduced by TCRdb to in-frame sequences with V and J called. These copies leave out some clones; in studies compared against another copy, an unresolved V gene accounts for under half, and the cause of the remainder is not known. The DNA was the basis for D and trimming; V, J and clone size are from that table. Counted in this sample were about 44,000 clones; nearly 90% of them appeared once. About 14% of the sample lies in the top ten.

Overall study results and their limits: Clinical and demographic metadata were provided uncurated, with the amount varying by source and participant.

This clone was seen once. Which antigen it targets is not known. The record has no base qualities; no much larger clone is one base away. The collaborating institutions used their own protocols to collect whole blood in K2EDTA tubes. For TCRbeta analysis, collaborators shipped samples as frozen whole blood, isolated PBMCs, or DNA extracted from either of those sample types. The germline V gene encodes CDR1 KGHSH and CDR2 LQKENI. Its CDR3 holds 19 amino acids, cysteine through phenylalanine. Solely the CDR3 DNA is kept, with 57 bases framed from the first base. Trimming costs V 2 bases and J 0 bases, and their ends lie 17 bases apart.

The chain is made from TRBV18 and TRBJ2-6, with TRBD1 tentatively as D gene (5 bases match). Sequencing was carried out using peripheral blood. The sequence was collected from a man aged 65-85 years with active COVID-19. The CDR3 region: CASSPSSDTLFSGANVLTF. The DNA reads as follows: TGTGCCAGCTCACCAAGTTCGGACACTCTCTTCTCTGGGGCCAACGTCCTGACTTTC.